This T cell receptor (beta chain) was observed in a study of cytomegalovirus exposure and HLA in healthy donors. Study-level points and caveats: No immune exposure information besides CMV serostatus was available. Diagnosis of cytomegalovirus status made by the classifier reportedly showed high specificity and sensitivity.

These donors, healthy bone marrow donors, were studied. The sample holds a few counts of this clone. No antigen is known for it. The PCR had 60 Vbeta and 13 Jbeta primers. The repertoire was sequenced with immunoSEQ multiplex PCR; TCRdb's copy has only in-frame clones and lacks some. The sample holds about 130,000 clones; 8.9% are singletons and the top ten take about 7.5%. This CDR3 is 13 amino acids long. CDR1 is SGHRS and CDR2 is YFSETQ in the germline V gene. Trimming removed 6 bases from V and 7 bases from J; junction bases left unmatched: 4. The source material was PBMCs. The receptor was derived from a woman aged 40 to 50 in good health and CMV-seropositive. The genes are TRBV5-1 and TRBJ1-4, with 9 bases identical to TRBD1. The CDR3 DNA reads TGCGCCAGCAAGGGACAGGGAGTTGAAAAACTGTTTTTT. It specifies CASKGQGVEKLFF.